The next 22 T cell receptor beta chains were all read from a single sample in a study of beta chain features in type 1 diabetes. No antigen has been identified for these receptors. Overall study results and limits: Shorter TCRB CDR3s, moderately but significantly so, marked every one of the four CD4+ subsets in Type 1 diabetes patients.

The sequenced template was cDNA made from the entire isolated RNA. The table came from immunoSEQ multiplex PCR; TCRdb's copy has only in-frame clones and leaves some out. Of approximately 250,000 clones detected, around 24% appear once; the ten largest clones hold 0.012%. The sequenced sample consisted of naive CD4+ T cells from blood. The receptors were gathered from a woman in her thirties with type 1 diabetes.

The chain employs TRBV7-9 and TRBJ2-1, with 9 positions matching TRBD2. Unmatched junction bases numbered 9, after V lost 9 bases and J lost 9 bases. Germline CDR1 is SEHNR and CDR2 is FQNEAQ (reference sequence). The CDR3 is made up of 13 amino acids. CDR3 residues: CASMVAGASEQFF. The CDR3 DNA follows: TGTGCCAGTATGGTAGCGGGAGCTAGTGAGCAGTTCTTC.

This clone was picked up a small number of times. The chain carries TRBV29-1 and TRBJ2-7; weak D call: TRBD2 (6 bases). CDR3 size: 13 residues. V gave up 4 bases and J gave up 5 bases, with 15 bases separating them. The germline V gene has CDR1 SQVTM and CDR2 ANQGSEA. CDR3 sequence reads: CSVVGGGWDEQYF. CDR3 DNA sequence: TGCAGCGTTGTGGGAGGCGGGTGGGACGAGCAGTACTTC.

The V and J genes are TRBV25-1 and TRBJ2-1; 11 positions match TRBD2. There are 16 residues in the CDR3. The germline V gene encodes CDR1 MGHDK and CDR2 SYGVNS. Trimming at V came to 3 bases and at J to 6 bases, leaving 7 bases not matched to a gene. The CDR3 spells CASSDDGLAGGNEQFF. In nucleotides, the CDR3 is TGTGCCAGCAGTGATGATGGCCTAGCGGGGGGCAATGAGCAGTTCTTC.

The chain has TRBV6-1 and TRBJ2-1; 14 nucleotides match TRBD2. With V trimmed by 4 bases and J by 8 bases, 10 bases remained unmatched. CDR1 MNHNS and CDR2 SASEGT come from the germline V gene. The CDR3 runs to 17 residues. CDR3 sequence: CASSAGLAGGSAHEQFF. CDR3 sequence (DNA): TGTGCCAGCAGTGCCGGACTAGCGGGAGGCTCTGCCCATGAGCAGTTCTTC.

This clone showed up just a few times. The chain joins TRBV9 to TRBJ1-1; a weak D match, TRBD1 (5 bases). Germline lookup yields CDR1 SGDLS and CDR2 YYNGEE. The CDR3 has 15 amino acids. Trimming took off 3 bases at V and 4 bases at J, with 16 bases between the two ends. The DNA of the CDR3 is TGTGCCAGCAGCGCGCGCAGGGAGGATAGCACTGAAGCTTTCTTT. Its protein is CASSARREDSTEAFF.

J is TRBJ2-7 and V is TRBV9, with 8 bases fitting TRBD1. The CDR3 has 13 residues. The germline V gene has CDR1 SGDLS and CDR2 YYNGEE. Unmatched junction bases numbered 1, after V lost 0 bases and J lost 5 bases. In DNA, the CDR3 is TGTGCCAGCAGCGTAGCAGGGGGCAACGAGCAGTACTTC. Translation: CASSVAGGNEQYF.

This clone was observed a handful of times. The V gene is TRBV9, the J gene TRBJ2-5; D is perhaps TRBD2 (5 bases). Trimming removed 0 bases from V and 4 bases from J, with 10 bases in between. CDR1 SGDLS and CDR2 YYNGEE come from the germline V gene. The CDR3 spans 14 residues. CDR3 DNA sequence: TGTGCCAGCAGCGTAGCTGGGAGAGTAGAGACCCAGTACTTC. Residues: CASSVAGRVETQYF.

V is TRBV18 and J is TRBJ2-7; D may be TRBD1 (5 bases). V gave up 3 bases and J gave up 3 bases, with 9 bases separating them. The length of the CDR3 is 13 residues. Germline assignment: CDR1 KGHSH and CDR2 LQKENI. The CDR3 is CASSPLTDYEQYF. The CDR3 DNA is TGTGCCAGCTCACCTTTGACAGACTACGAGCAGTACTTC.

The J gene is TRBJ1-4, the V gene TRBV2; a weak D match, TRBD1 (6 bases). The V end was cut by 6 bases, the J end by 2 bases, with 10 bases between. Per germline, CDR1 SNHLY and CDR2 FYNNEI. This CDR3 has 14 residues. The CDR3 coding sequence is TGTGCCAGCAGACAGGGTTCCACTAATGAAAAACTGTTTTTT. Its translation is CASRQGSTNEKLFF.

The chain carries TRBV13 and TRBJ1-1; TRBD1 is a possible D gene (5 bases). Looked up from germline, CDR1 is PRHDT and CDR2 is FYEKMQ (reference sequence). V was trimmed by 3 bases and J by 8 bases, leaving 10 bases between them. The CDR3 sequence is 12 residues long. The CDR3 DNA follows: TGTGCCAGCAGCTTCAGGGCTGGGGAAGCTTTCTTT. As protein: CASSFRAGEAFF. Full variable domain (rest looked up from reference TRBV13 and TRBJ1-1): AAGVIQSPRHLIKEKRETATLKCYPIPRHDTVYWYQQGPGQDPQFLISFYEKMQSDKGSIPDRFSAQQFSDYHSELNMSSLELGDSALYFCASSFRAGEAFFGQGTRLTVV.

This clone was counted a few times. V is TRBV30 and J is TRBJ2-7; D is perhaps TRBD1 (6 bases). The CDR3 length is 11 residues. Trimming cost V 5 bases and J 4 bases, with 9 bases left between them. Germline CDR1 GTSNPN, CDR2 SVGIG (reference sequence). The CDR3 DNA reads as TGTGCCTGGGGGGACAAGTACGAGCAGTACTTC. This gives the protein CAWGDKYEQYF.

This clone was observed a handful of times. In nucleotides, the CDR3 is TGTGCCAGCAGGCAGACTAGCGGGAGTAGGAGGGCCTACGAGCAGTACTTC. Residues: CASRQTSGSRRAYEQYF. The rearrangement links TRBV7-9 to TRBJ2-7; 12 bases fit TRBD2. The CDR3 runs 17 residues. Germline assignment: CDR1 SEHNR and CDR2 FQNEAQ (reference sequence). Germline trimming cut 6 bases from V and 2 bases from J; bases unmatched to any gene: 11.

This clone has more than one count but fewer than ten. One end of the junction is discordant with germline, which a read error may explain. The V and J genes are TRBV14 and TRBJ1-1; weak D call: TRBD1 (6 bases). This CDR3 is 14 amino acids long. Germline V lookup: CDR1 SGHDN, CDR2 FVKESK. CDR3 sequence (DNA): TGTGCCAGCAGCCCGTCAGGGGTGAATACTGAAGCTTTCTTT. Translating it yields CASSPSGVNTEAFF.

This clone appeared a few times. This chain connects TRBV19 to TRBJ2-4, with D perhaps TRBD1 (6 bases). The length of the CDR3 is 15 residues. Per the germline V gene, CDR1 is LNHDA and CDR2 is SQIVND (reference sequence). Trimming took 4 bases from V and 9 from J, leaving 19 bases between them. The CDR3 DNA follows: TGTGCCAGTAGTAGCCTAGACAGGCCCCAAGGCATTCAGTACTTC. This sequence encodes CASSSLDRPQGIQYF.

This clone came up a few times. The chain combines TRBV29-1 with TRBJ2-3; D is unclear. V was pared by 5 bases and J by 2 bases, with 11 bases between. Germline-derived CDR1 and CDR2 are SQVTM and ANQGSEA. This CDR3 contains 13 residues. Here the CDR3 reads CSVSGRFTDTQYF. The CDR3 DNA sequence: TGCAGCGTTTCCGGTAGATTCACAGATACGCAGTATTTT.

This clone has a handful of counts. The chain links TRBV25-1 to TRBJ2-3; D not certain. CDR1 and CDR2 from the germline V gene are MGHDK and SYGVNS. This CDR3 has 12 amino acids. V was trimmed by 5 bases and J by 1 base, leaving 4 bases between them. For the CDR3, the DNA is TGTGCCAGCAGTTCTCGCACAGATACGCAGTATTTT. It is translated as CASSSRTDTQYF.

This chain links TRBV5-1 with TRBJ2-3; 12 positions match TRBD2. CDR3 length equals 18 residues. CDR1 and CDR2 (germline): SGHRS, YFSETQ. The junction had 15 bases not matched to a gene; V was cut back by 4 bases and J by 6 bases. The chain's CDR3 is CASSHSWPSSGRVDTQYF. The CDR3 DNA sequence: TGCGCCAGCAGCCATTCATGGCCCTCTAGCGGGAGGGTGGATACGCAGTATTTT.

In its sample, this clone was seen a few times. This chain joins TRBV7-9 and TRBJ2-3; D ambiguous. This CDR3 is built from 10 residues. The ends were cut back, 6 bases at V and 7 bases at J, with 5 bases in the middle. Germline loops: CDR1 SEHNR, CDR2 FQNEAQ (reference sequence). The CDR3 nucleotides read TGTGCCAGCAGTTCCTATACGCAGTATTTT. It specifies CASSSYTQYF.

This clone was counted a few times. The V and J genes are TRBV5-5 and TRBJ2-1; D may be TRBD2 (5 bases). The CDR3 sequence is 14 residues long. CDR1 is SGHKS and CDR2 is YYEKEE in the germline V gene (reference sequence). V shed 4 bases and J shed 5 bases, with 13 bases lying between them. In DNA, the CDR3 is TGTGCCAGCAGCGCCTACAGCGGCCACAATGAGCAGTTCTTC. This translates into CASSAYSGHNEQFF.

The CDR3, as DNA: TGTGCCACCAGACAGGGAGGGTGGAACATTCAGTACTTC. Translating gives CATRQGGWNIQYF. This chain connects TRBV15 to TRBJ2-4, with a possible D match to TRBD2 (7 bases). This CDR3 is built from 13 residues. Germline V lookup: CDR1 LNHNV, CDR2 YYDKDF (reference sequence). The V gene lost 6 bases and the J gene lost 7 bases, with 13 bases spanning the gap.

This clone was found a few times. This rearrangement joins TRBV28 to TRBJ2-1; D is undetermined. Germline lookup yields CDR1 MDHEN and CDR2 SYDVKM. The V gene lost 11 bases and the J gene lost 8 bases, with 19 bases spanning the gap. The CDR3 sequence is 13 residues long. The CDR3 bases are TGTGCCTCTTGTCGGCCGAGCCAGGATGAGCAGTTCTTC. Amino acid sequence: CASCRPSQDEQFF.

This clone has more than one count but fewer than ten. The V and J genes are TRBV5-1 and TRBJ2-1; D gene unclear. This CDR3 is built from 16 residues. Germline lookup yields CDR1 SGHRS and CDR2 YFSETQ. V was trimmed by 5 bases and J by 2 bases, leaving 17 bases between them. CDR3 nucleotide sequence: TGCGCCAGCAGTGGCCCTCGAACCCGGGCCTACAATGAGCAGTTCTTC. This gives the protein CASSGPRTRAYNEQFF.